This T cell receptor (beta chain) stems from a study of follicular helper T cells after annual influenza vaccination. With respect to this clone: Its cognate antigen is unknown.

Specified time point: 2014-2015 season, 7 days after vaccination. TCRB sequencing was done at Survey resolution level. Only in-frame clones appear in the TCRdb table, and some are missing; sequencing was by immunoSEQ multiplex PCR. The sample lists just under 4,000 clones, roughly 82% occurring once. The CDR3 sequence is 11 residues long. Germline loops: CDR1 GTSNPN, CDR2 SVGIG (reference sequence). The ends were cut back, 2 bases at V and 0 bases at J, with 1 base in the middle. Findings and caveats of the study: ICOS+CD38+ cTfh clonality change tracked circulating plasmablast frequency change.

The rearrangement uses TRBV30 and TRBJ2-5; unclear D gene. The specimen was CXCR5- memory CD4+ T cells sorted from blood, collected 7 days after influenza vaccination. The clonotype originates from an adult who received the influenza vaccine. For the CDR3, the DNA is TGTGCCTGGAGTTACCAAGAGACCCAGTACTTC. It specifies CAWSYQETQYF.